The 22 T cell receptor beta chains given below trace back to one sample, sequenced in a study of regulatory T cells in long-lasting Graves disease. Building the TCR beta libraries relied on iRepertoire HTBI primers, and CDR3 regions underwent Arm-PCR. MiXCR was run by TCRdb on the multiplex PCR reads, yielding one entry per CDR3 protein. The sample contains over 500,000 distinct CDR3 sequences, around 15% of which appear only once. Time point reported: newly diagnosed GD, antithyroid drugs for less than 3 months. The authors made the TCR library using RNA they extracted from PBMCs. These records were also assigned to another study, of T cells in Graves' hyperthyroidism and ophthalmopathy.

This sample comprised peripheral blood mononuclear cells (PBMCs), obtained at new diagnosis, from a patient treated with antithyroid drugs. These TCRs come from a woman aged 25 to 39 with Graves disease.

The chain employs TRBV7-6 and TRBJ2-1; TRBD2 agrees at 9 bases. The CDR3 length is 17 residues. CDR1 and CDR2 from the germline V gene are SGHVS and FNYEAQ. Trimming took 3 bases from V and 2 from J; bases not matched to a gene: 8. The CDR3, as DNA: TGTGCCAGCAGCTTTAAGCGGGGGGACAGCCCCTACAATGAGCAGTTCTTC. It encodes CASSFKRGDSPYNEQFF.

CDR3 nucleotide sequence: TGCAGTGCTAGGAGCTCACCGGGACAGGGCCACCTCTACACCTTC. This codes for CSARSSPGQGHLYTF. The rearrangement joins TRBV20-1 to TRBJ1-2; TRBD1 agrees at 9 bases. V lost 3 bases and J lost 10; bases outside the gene matches: 15. Germline V CDR1 and CDR2: DFQATT, SNEGSKA (reference sequence). The CDR3 runs 15 residues.

The rearrangement links TRBV14 to TRBJ1-2; D gene ambiguous. CDR1 is SGHDN, CDR2 FVKESK, per germline. CDR3 length: 15 residues. V lost 0 bases to trimming and J lost 3 bases, with 11 bases between them. CDR3 sequence (DNA): TGTGCCAGCAGCCAAGAAGGAAAGGGCTACTATGGCTACACCTTC. Protein product: CASSQEGKGYYGYTF.

The table lists this clonotype with a few counts. This chain joins TRBV6-1 and TRBJ2-6, with TRBD1 matching over 9 bases. The CDR3 runs 15 residues. Germline V gene data show CDR1 as MNHNS and CDR2 as SASEGT. The trim removed 9 bases at V and 4 bases at J, leaving 7 bases unmatched. The DNA of the CDR3 is TGTGCCAGTAAGACAGGGGGGATCGGGGCCAACGTCCTGACTTTC. Protein sequence: CASKTGGIGANVLTF.

Ten or more counts support this clonotype. This chain joins TRBV27 and TRBJ1-1; D is perhaps TRBD1 (6 bases). V lost 6 bases and J lost 1, with 18 bases in between. The CDR3 loop spans 16 amino acids. Per the germline V gene, CDR1 is MNHEY and CDR2 is SMNVEV (reference sequence). CDR3 nucleotides: TGTGCCAGCAGCCTAGCTCGGACAGTGAGGAACACTGAAGCTTTCTTT. Protein product: CASSLARTVRNTEAFF.

This clonotype came up many times. The rearrangement uses TRBV20-1 and TRBJ2-7; 9 bases fit TRBD1. Germline assignment: CDR1 DFQATT and CDR2 SNEGSKA (reference sequence). The CDR3 consists of 13 residues. The ends lost 4 bases at V and 1 base at J; junction bases unmatched: 2. CDR3 region: CSATGQGSYEQYF. The CDR3 DNA is TGCAGTGCTACTGGACAGGGGTCCTACGAGCAGTACTTC.

This clonotype occurred many times. The chain recombines TRBV11-2 with TRBJ1-1, with no clear D. Trimming pared 4 bases from V and 1 base from J, leaving 7 bases between. The CDR3 has 13 residues. In germline, CDR1 is SGHAT, CDR2 FQNNGV. The CDR3 DNA follows: TGTGCCAGCAGCTACCTACAGAACACTGAAGCTTTCTTT. It specifies CASSYLQNTEAFF. Full variable domain (missing parts from reference TRBV11-2 and TRBJ1-1): EAGVAQSPRYKIIEKRQSVAFWCNPISGHATLYWYQQILGQGPKLLIQFQNNGVVDDSQLPKDRFSAERLKGVDSTLKIQPAKLEDSAVYLCASSYLQNTEAFFGQGTRLTVV.

This clonotype was picked up a small number of times. This sequence joins TRBV18 and TRBJ1-3; D gene uncertain. The germline V gene has CDR1 KGHSH and CDR2 LQKENI. This CDR3 has 15 residues. V was clipped by 0 bases and J by 2 bases, with 8 bases between them. This CDR3 reads CASSPPGSTGNTIYF. CDR3 bases: TGTGCCAGCTCACCACCGGGTTCTACTGGAAACACCATATATTTT.

The table lists this clonotype with many counts. V is TRBV3-1 and J is TRBJ2-3, with 11 bases fitting TRBD2. This CDR3 comprises 16 residues. V was clipped by 4 bases and J by 2 bases; unmatched bases: 5. CDR1 and CDR2 (germline): LGHDT, YNNKEL (reference sequence). CDR3 DNA sequence: TGTGCCAGCAGCCCGGGGACTAGCGGAAACACAGATACGCAGTATTTT. Protein sequence: CASSPGTSGNTDTQYF.

There are a few counts of this clonotype. One end of the junction does not line up with germline, which may come from a read error. The rearrangement joins TRBV6-5 to TRBJ2-1; D uncertain. This CDR3 has 12 residues. Germline V lookup: CDR1 MNHEY, CDR2 SVGAGI. The CDR3 reads CASSYLYSEQFF. DNA for the CDR3: TGTGCCAGCAGCTACCTCTACAGTGAGCAGTTCTTC.

This rearrangement joins TRBV20-1 to TRBJ1-4; D uncertain. The V end lost 0 bases, the J end lost 4 bases, and 9 bases lay between the germline ends. CDR3 size: 14 residues. Per germline, CDR1 DFQATT and CDR2 SNEGSKA (reference sequence). The CDR3 protein is CSARDLKVNEKLFF. The CDR3 DNA sequence: TGCAGTGCTAGAGATTTGAAGGTTAATGAAAAACTGTTTTTT.

This clonotype showed up many times. This chain uses TRBV27 with TRBJ1-5; TRBD1 agrees at 7 bases. V dropped 2 bases and J dropped 7; count of bases not matched to a gene: 11. The CDR3 extends over 16 amino acids. CDR1 MNHEY and CDR2 SMNVEV come from the germline V gene (reference sequence). DNA for the CDR3: TGTGCCAGCAGTTTAGTATTGCGACAGGGTCAACAGCCCCAGCATTTT. Its translation: CASSLVLRQGQQPQHF.

Many counts were recorded for this clonotype. The V gene is TRBV2, the J gene TRBJ1-1, with 8 positions matching TRBD1. Germline CDR1 SNHLY, CDR2 FYNNEI. J was trimmed by 3 bases and V by 7 bases; bases with no gene match: 13. The length of the CDR3 is 16 residues. This CDR3 reads CASISRGRPRDTEAFF. In nucleotides, the CDR3 is TGTGCCAGCATTTCCAGGGGGCGCCCCCGGGACACTGAAGCTTTCTTT. Full variable domain (outside the CDR3, taken from reference TRBV2 and TRBJ1-1): EPEVTQTPSHQVTQMGQEVILRCVPISNHLYFYWYRQILGQKVEFLVSFYNNEISEKSEIFDDQFSVERPDGSNFTLKIRSTKLEDSAMYFCASISRGRPRDTEAFFGQGTRLTVV.

This clonotype has ten or more counts. The rearrangement joins TRBV6-2 or TRBV6-3 to TRBJ2-5, with TRBD2 as a possible D gene (6 bases). Germline V gene lookup returns CDR1 MNHEY and CDR2 SVGEGT. This CDR3 is built from 15 residues. V was clipped by 7 bases and J by 5 bases, with 20 bases between them. The CDR3 coding sequence is TGTGCCAGCAAGGCGGGGAGACTGTGGGTGGAGACCCAGTACTTC. As protein: CASKAGRLWVETQYF.

The chain uses TRBV10-1 and TRBJ1-1; D not resolved. Germline V gives CDR1 WNHNN, CDR2 SYGVQD (reference sequence). The CDR3 length is 12 residues. V was clipped by 4 bases and J by 4 bases, with 7 bases between them. The CDR3 loop reads CASSGPGTEAFF. CDR3 DNA: TGCGCCAGCAGTGGACCGGGCACTGAAGCTTTCTTT.

The rearrangement joins TRBV25-1 to TRBJ1-5; D gene unclear. Germline V gene data show CDR1 as MGHDK and CDR2 as SYGVNS. CDR3 length equals 13 residues. V was clipped by 4 bases and J by 5 bases, with 9 bases between them. CDR3 loop: CASSVGIDQPQHF. CDR3 nucleotides: TGTGCCAGCAGTGTGGGGATCGATCAGCCCCAGCATTTT. Based on the CDR3 plus reference TRBV25-1 and TRBJ1-5, the full variable domain is EADIYQTPRYLVIGTGKKITLECSQTMGHDKMYWYQQDPGMELHLIHYSYGVNSTEKGDLSSESTVSRIRTEHFPLTLESARPSHTSQYLCASSVGIDQPQHFGDGTRLSIL.

The sample holds many counts of this clonotype. This rearrangement joins TRBV20-1 to TRBJ1-5; 8 nucleotides line up with TRBD1. Germline V gene lookup returns CDR1 DFQATT and CDR2 SNEGSKA (reference sequence). This CDR3 has 16 residues. The V and J ends lost 6 bases and 4 bases, in that order; junction bases with no gene match: 14. In DNA form, the CDR3 reads TGCAGTGCCACGTTCGCCGGACAGGGCTTTAATCAGCCCCAGCATTTT. This translates into CSATFAGQGFNQPQHF.

This clonotype showed up many times. J is TRBJ2-1 and V is TRBV20-1; 7 bases match TRBD2. Trimming removed 3 bases from V and 4 bases from J; junction bases left unmatched: 6. The CDR3 length is 14 residues. Germline assignment: CDR1 DFQATT and CDR2 SNEGSKA (reference sequence). CDR3 bases: TGCAGTGCTAGTCCTAGCGGAATATACAATGAGCAGTTCTTC. Translated, it gives CSASPSGIYNEQFF.

The V call is TRBV20-1, the J call TRBJ1-4; no clear D gene. There are 12 residues in the CDR3. Trimming pared 5 bases from V and 10 bases from J, leaving 14 bases between. Germline assignment: CDR1 DFQATT and CDR2 SNEGSKA (reference sequence). The CDR3 DNA reads TGCAGTGCTCCTGGGGTAGGATCAAAACTGTTTTTT. Its translation is CSAPGVGSKLFF.

The chain combines TRBV6-1 with TRBJ2-7; D perhaps matches TRBD2 (7 bases). Germline loops: CDR1 MNHNS, CDR2 SASEGT. V lost 6 bases and J 3 bases, leaving 18 bases between the germline ends. This CDR3 comprises 15 residues. CDR3 nucleotide sequence: TGTGCCAGCAGCAAGAATGGGGGGGCGCTCTACGAGCAGTACTTC. Protein product: CASSKNGGALYEQYF.

There are many counts of this clonotype. CDR3: CASVPDATNYGYTF. The CDR3 DNA reads TGTGCCAGCGTGCCGGATGCGACTAACTATGGCTACACCTTC. The gene calls are TRBV2 and TRBJ1-2; D is uncertain. Trimming cost V 8 bases and J 0 bases, with 13 bases left between them. Germline V lookup: CDR1 SNHLY, CDR2 FYNNEI. The CDR3 is made up of 14 amino acids.

This clonotype was recorded many times. V is TRBV12-3 or TRBV12-4 and J is TRBJ2-5; possible D gene TRBD2, 5 bases. CDR3 length equals 13 residues. The germline V and J ends were trimmed by 6 bases and 1 base, with 9 bases remaining between them. CDR3 residues: CASSPAGQETQYF. The CDR3 region has the DNA TGTGCCAGCAGCCCCGCGGGCCAAGAGACCCAGTACTTC.